These 9 T cell receptor beta chains originate from one sample sequenced in a study of blood T cell repertoires in COVID-19. Profiling relied on immunoSEQ multiplex PCR, and the TCRdb table lists in-frame clones only, not all of them. The top ten hold about a tenth of the sample, which has tens of thousands of clones, roughly 88% seen once. Sequenced sample: peripheral blood. The receptors shown here come from a human donor in a cohort sampled during active COVID-19.

The chain employs TRBV18 and TRBJ2-7, with D possibly matching TRBD2 (5 bases). This CDR3 region has 15 residues. The V end lost 0 bases, the J end lost 0 bases, and 9 bases lay between the germline ends. In germline, CDR1 is KGHSH, CDR2 LQKENI. The CDR3 DNA reads as TGTGCCAGCTCACCACCGCGGGCCAGCTCCTACGAGCAGTACTTC. Protein product: CASSPPRASSYEQYF. The variable domain in full, with the rest retrieved from reference TRBV18 and TRBJ2-7, is NAGVMQNPRHLVRRRGQEARLRCSPMKGHSHVYWYRQLPEEGLKFMVYLQKENIIDESGMPKERFSAEFPKEGPSILRIQQVVRGDSAAYFCASSPPRASSYEQYFGPGTRLTVT.

This chain joins TRBV30 and TRBJ1-2; D unclear. Germline-derived CDR1 and CDR2 are GTSNPN and SVGIG (reference sequence). The CDR3 is 14 amino acids. V was trimmed by 5 bases and J by 3 bases, leaving 16 bases between them. CDR3 residues: CAWARRRQDYGYTF. The DNA of the CDR3 is TGTGCCTGGGCCAGGCGCAGGCAGGACTATGGCTACACCTTC.

This chain links TRBV27 with TRBJ2-7; 7 nucleotides agree with TRBD1. The germline V gene has CDR1 MNHEY and CDR2 SMNVEV (reference sequence). This CDR3 contains 15 residues. The ends lost 5 bases at V and 5 bases at J; junction bases unmatched: 12. The CDR3 DNA follows: TGTGCCAGCAGTCTGACAGGGTTCTTAGTGGACGAGCAGTACTTC. It encodes CASSLTGFLVDEQYF.

The V call is TRBV6-6, the J call TRBJ1-1, with TRBD1 identical over 8 bases. CDR1 and CDR2 (germline): MNHNY, SVGAGI (reference sequence). This CDR3 region has 12 residues. Trimming cost V 7 bases and J 11 bases; bases outside gene matches: 9. The DNA for the CDR3 is TGTGCCAGCACCCAGGACAGGGTTTACGCTTTCTTT. As protein: CASTQDRVYAFF.

The CDR3 region has the DNA TGTGCCAGTAGTATCGGTAGGGGTGGTGAAGCTTTCTTT. Translating gives CASSIGRGGEAFF. The chain carries TRBV19 and TRBJ1-1; tentative D call: TRBD1 (5 bases). Trimming took 3 bases from V and 7 from J, leaving 12 bases between them. This CDR3 is built from 13 residues. In germline, CDR1 is LNHDA, CDR2 SQIVND (reference sequence).

This clone has just one count. The chain is built from TRBV9 and TRBJ2-7; 12 bases fit TRBD2. This CDR3 region has 15 residues. V shed 3 bases and J 5 bases; nucleotides not matched to a gene: 6. Germline V gene lookup returns CDR1 SGDLS and CDR2 YYNGEE. The CDR3 region has the DNA TGTGCCAGCAGCGCCAGACTAGCGGGAGTCGACGAGCAGTACTTC. Translation: CASSARLAGVDEQYF.

The genes are TRBV2 and TRBJ2-2, with 13 bases that match TRBD2. This CDR3 has 17 residues. Germline CDR1 and CDR2: SNHLY and FYNNEI. V was pared by 6 bases and J by 7 bases, with 11 bases of the junction left unmatched. The CDR3 DNA reads TGTGCCAGCAGGCCACTAGCGGGAGGGCCCTTAGGCGGGGAGCTGTTTTTT. Protein sequence: CASRPLAGGPLGGELFF.

CDR3 sequence: CASSLAREKFF. In nucleotides, the CDR3 is TGCGCCAGCAGCTTGGCCCGGGAAAAGTTCTTC. The V gene is TRBV5-1, the J gene TRBJ2-1; D possibly corresponds to TRBD2 (5 bases). This CDR3 region has 11 residues. Trimming pared 0 bases from V and 14 bases from J, leaving 9 bases between. CDR1 and CDR2 (germline): SGHRS, YFSETQ.

The count of this clone is one. This CDR3 reads CASSPKTGVREQYF. DNA of the CDR3: TGTGCCAGCTCACCAAAGACAGGGGTCCGCGAGCAGTACTTC. The rearrangement uses TRBV18 and TRBJ2-7; TRBD1 agrees at 8 bases. Germline values: CDR1 KGHSH, CDR2 LQKENI. Trimming at V came to 2 bases and at J to 6 bases, leaving 6 bases not matched to a gene. CDR3 size: 14 residues.